This T cell receptor beta chain was sequenced in a study of breast tumors, draining lymph nodes, adjacent tissues. TCRdb independently ran MiXCR on the multiplex PCR reads; one entry per CDR3 protein. The sample has about 130,000 distinct CDR3 sequences, about 20% seen once. Unmatched junction bases numbered 17, after V lost 6 bases and J lost 5 bases. This CDR3 region has 18 residues. Germline lookup yields CDR1 SNHLY and CDR2 FYNNEI. Axillary draining lymph nodes of breast cancer patients supplied the node samples. This clonotype was counted at least ten times. The sample comprised axillary lymph node tissue. This TCR came from a female donor with breast cancer. Some clones in this sample may be carry-over from other donors' samples. This sequence joins TRBV2 and TRBJ2-5, with TRBD2 identical over 11 bases. This chain's CDR3 is CASSLQRFSGRAGETQYF. CDR3 coding DNA: TGTGCCAGCAGCCTCCAACGGTTTAGCGGGAGGGCCGGGGAGACCCAGTACTTC.